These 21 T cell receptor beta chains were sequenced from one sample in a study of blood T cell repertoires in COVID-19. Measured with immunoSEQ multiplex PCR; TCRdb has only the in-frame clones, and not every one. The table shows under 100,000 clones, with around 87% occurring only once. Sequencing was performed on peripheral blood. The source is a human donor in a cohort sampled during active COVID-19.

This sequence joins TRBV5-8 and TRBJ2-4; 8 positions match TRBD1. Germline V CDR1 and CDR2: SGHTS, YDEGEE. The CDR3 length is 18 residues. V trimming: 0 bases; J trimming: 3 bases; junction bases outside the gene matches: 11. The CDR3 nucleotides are TGTGCCAGCAGCTTGGGGAGTGGACAGGGATTTCTCAAAAACATTCAGTACTTC. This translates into CASSLGSGQGFLKNIQYF.

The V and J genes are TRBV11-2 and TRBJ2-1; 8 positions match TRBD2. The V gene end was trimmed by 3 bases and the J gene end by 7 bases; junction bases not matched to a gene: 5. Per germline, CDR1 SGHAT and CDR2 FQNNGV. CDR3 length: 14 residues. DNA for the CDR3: TGTGCCAGCAGCTTTGGACTAGCCGGGAATGAGCAGTTCTTC. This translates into CASSFGLAGNEQFF.

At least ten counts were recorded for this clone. The CDR3 here is CASSIPGNSPLHF. For the CDR3, the DNA is TGTGCCAGTAGTATACCCGGTAATTCACCCCTCCACTTT. This chain links TRBV19 with TRBJ1-6; D uncertain. In germline, CDR1 is LNHDA, CDR2 SQIVND (reference sequence). This CDR3 has 13 residues. Trimming took 2 bases from V and 6 from J, leaving 5 bases between them.

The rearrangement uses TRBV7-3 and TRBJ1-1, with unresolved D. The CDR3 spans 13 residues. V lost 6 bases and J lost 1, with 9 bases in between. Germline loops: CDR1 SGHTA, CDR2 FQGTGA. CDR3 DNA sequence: TGTGCCAGCAGTTTTAGCCCGAACACTGAAGCTTTCTTT. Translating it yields CASSFSPNTEAFF.

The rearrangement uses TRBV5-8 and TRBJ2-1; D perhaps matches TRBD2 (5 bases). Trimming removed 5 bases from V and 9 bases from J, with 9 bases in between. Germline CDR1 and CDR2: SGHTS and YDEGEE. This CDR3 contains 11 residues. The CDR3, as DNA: TGTGCCAGCAGACGGGGTGTTGAGCAGTTCTTC. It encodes CASRRGVEQFF.

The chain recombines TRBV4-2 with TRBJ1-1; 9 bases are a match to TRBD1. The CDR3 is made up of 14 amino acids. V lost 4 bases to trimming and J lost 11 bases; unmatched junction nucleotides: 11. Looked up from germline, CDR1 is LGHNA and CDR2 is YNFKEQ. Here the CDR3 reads CASSPGTGSLSAFF. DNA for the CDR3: TGTGCCAGCAGCCCCGGGACAGGGTCCCTGAGTGCTTTCTTT.

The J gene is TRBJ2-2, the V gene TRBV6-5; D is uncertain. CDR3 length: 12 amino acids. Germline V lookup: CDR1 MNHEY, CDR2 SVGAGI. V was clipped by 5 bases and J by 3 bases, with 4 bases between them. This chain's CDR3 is CASSLYTGELFF. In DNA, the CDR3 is TGTGCCAGCAGTCTCTACACCGGGGAGCTGTTTTTT.

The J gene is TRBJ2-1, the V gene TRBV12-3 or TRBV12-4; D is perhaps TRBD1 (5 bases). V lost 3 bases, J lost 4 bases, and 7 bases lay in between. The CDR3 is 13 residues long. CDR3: CASSLTEYNEQFF. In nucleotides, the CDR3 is TGTGCCAGCAGTTTGACAGAGTACAATGAGCAGTTCTTC.

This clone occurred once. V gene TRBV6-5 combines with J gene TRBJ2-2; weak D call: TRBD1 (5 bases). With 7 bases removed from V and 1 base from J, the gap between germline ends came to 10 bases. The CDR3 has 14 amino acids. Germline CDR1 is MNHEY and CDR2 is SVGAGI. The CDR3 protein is CASTRQRNTGELFF. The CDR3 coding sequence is TGTGCCAGCACGAGACAGCGGAACACCGGGGAGCTGTTTTTT.

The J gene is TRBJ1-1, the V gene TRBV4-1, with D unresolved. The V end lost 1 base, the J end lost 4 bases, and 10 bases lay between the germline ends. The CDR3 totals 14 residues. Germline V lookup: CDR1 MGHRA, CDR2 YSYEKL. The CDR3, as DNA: TGCGCCAGCAGCCAAGTTGGGCGAGTCACTGAAGCTTTCTTT. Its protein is CASSQVGRVTEAFF.

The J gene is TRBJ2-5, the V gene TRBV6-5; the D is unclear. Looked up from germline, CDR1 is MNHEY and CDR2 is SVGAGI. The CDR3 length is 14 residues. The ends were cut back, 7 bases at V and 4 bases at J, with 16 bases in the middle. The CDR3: CASTAWARAETQYF. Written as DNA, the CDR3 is TGTGCCAGCACCGCTTGGGCCAGAGCAGAGACCCAGTACTTC.

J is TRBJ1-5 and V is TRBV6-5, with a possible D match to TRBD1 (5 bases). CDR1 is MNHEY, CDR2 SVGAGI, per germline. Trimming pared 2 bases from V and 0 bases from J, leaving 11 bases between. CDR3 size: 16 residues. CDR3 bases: TGTGCCAGCAGTTACGGGGCAGCCGATAGCAATCAGCCCCAGCATTTT. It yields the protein CASSYGAADSNQPQHF.

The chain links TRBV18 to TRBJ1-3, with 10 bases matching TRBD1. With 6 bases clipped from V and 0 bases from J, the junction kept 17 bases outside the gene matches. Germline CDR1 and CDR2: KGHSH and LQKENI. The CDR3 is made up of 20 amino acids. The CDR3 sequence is CASSPNLLRDRGVSGNTIYF. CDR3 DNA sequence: TGTGCCAGCTCCCCAAACCTCCTCCGGGACAGGGGTGTCTCTGGAAACACCATATATTTT.

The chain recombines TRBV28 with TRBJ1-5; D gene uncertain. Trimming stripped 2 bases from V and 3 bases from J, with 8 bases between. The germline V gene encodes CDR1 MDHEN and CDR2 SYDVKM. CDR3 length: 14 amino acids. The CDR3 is CASSLHRTNQPQHF. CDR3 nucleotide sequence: TGTGCCAGCAGTTTACACAGAACCAATCAGCCCCAGCATTTT. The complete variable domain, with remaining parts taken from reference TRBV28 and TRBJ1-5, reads DVKVTQSSRYLVKRTGEKVFLECVQDMDHENMFWYRQDPGLGLRLIYFSYDVKMKEKGDIPEGYSVSREKKERFSLILESASTNQTSMYLCASSLHRTNQPQHFGDGTRLSIL.

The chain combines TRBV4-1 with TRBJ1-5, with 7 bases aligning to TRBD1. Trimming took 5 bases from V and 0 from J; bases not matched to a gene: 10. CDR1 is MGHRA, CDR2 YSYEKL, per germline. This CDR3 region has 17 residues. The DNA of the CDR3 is TGCGCCAGCAGCACCCGGACAGGCGATTATAGCAATCAGCCCCAGCATTTT. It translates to CASSTRTGDYSNQPQHF.

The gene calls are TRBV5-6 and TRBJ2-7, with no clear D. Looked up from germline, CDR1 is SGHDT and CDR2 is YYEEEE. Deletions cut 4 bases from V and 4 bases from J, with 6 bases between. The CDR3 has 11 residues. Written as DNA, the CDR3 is TGTGCCAGCAGCCCCGGTTACGAGCAGTACTTC. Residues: CASSPGYEQYF. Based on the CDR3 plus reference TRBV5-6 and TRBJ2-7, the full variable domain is DAGVTQSPTHLIKTRGQQVTLRCSPKSGHDTVSWYQQALGQGPQFIFQYYEEEERQRGNFPDRFSGHQFPNYSSELNVNALLLGDSALYLCASSPGYEQYFGPGTRLTVT.

This CDR3 is CASSPTGARFRAFF. In DNA, the CDR3 is TGTGCCAGCAGCCCGACAGGGGCGCGTTTCCGAGCTTTCTTT. This sequence joins TRBV3-1 (or the pseudogene TRBV3-2) and TRBJ1-1, with 8 bases identical to TRBD1. The CDR3 covers 14 residues. J lost 10 bases, V lost 4 bases, and 11 bases had no gene match. Germline loops: CDR1 LGHDT, CDR2 YNNKEL (reference sequence).

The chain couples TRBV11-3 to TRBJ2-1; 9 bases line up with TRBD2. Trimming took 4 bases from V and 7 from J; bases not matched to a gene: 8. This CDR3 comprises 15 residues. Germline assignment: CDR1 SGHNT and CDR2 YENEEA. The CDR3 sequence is CASSSSRGGANEQFF. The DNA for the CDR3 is TGTGCCAGCAGCTCTTCCCGCGGGGGGGCTAATGAGCAGTTCTTC.

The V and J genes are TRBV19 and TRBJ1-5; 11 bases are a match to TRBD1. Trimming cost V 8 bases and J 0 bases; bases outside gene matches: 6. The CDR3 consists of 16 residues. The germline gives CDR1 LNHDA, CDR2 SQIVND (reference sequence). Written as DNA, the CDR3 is TGTGCCAGTGCGGACAGGGGGCTCTATAGCAATCAGCCCCAGCATTTT. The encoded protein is CASADRGLYSNQPQHF.

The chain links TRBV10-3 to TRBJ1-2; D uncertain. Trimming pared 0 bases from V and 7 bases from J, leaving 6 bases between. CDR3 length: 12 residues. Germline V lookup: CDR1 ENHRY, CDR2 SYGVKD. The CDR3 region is CAISESRAGYTF. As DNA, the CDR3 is TGTGCCATCAGTGAGTCGAGGGCTGGCTACACCTTC.

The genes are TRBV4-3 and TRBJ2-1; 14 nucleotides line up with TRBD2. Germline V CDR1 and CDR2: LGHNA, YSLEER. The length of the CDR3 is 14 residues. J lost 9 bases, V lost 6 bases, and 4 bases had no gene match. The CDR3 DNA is TGCGCCAGCAGGACTAGCGGGGGGGCCGGTGAGCAGTTCTTC. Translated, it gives CASRTSGGAGEQFF.